Listed here are 30 T cell receptor beta chains from one sample, sequenced in a study of tumor-infiltrating lymphocytes in primary liver carcinoma. Reverse transcription of 500 ng total RNA with a constant-region primer produced TCR beta cDNA. Researchers made the TCR beta libraries by running three nested multiplex PCR rounds with slightly modified ARM-PCR. The opening two PCR rounds, about 10 cycles each, paired TRBV1-TRBV30 forward primers with a C-beta reverse primer. TCRdb re-derived calls from the multiplex PCR reads in MiXCR, one entry per CDR3 protein. The table has about 44,000 distinct CDR3 sequences, roughly 74% seen once. From about 20-30 mg of unsorted bulk tissue, DNA and RNA were co-extracted together. Sequenced material: tumor-adjacent normal liver tissue. Receptors originate from a woman in her twenties or thirties with primary liver carcinoma and hepatitis B virus infection.

This clonotype appeared many times. The chain combines TRBV10-3 with TRBJ2-1; no clear D. With 4 bases removed from V and 6 bases from J, the gap between germline ends came to 4 bases. Looked up from germline, CDR1 is ENHRY and CDR2 is SYGVKD. The CDR3 is 11 residues long. In DNA, the CDR3 is TGTGCCATCAGTGTATCCAATGAGCAGTTCTTC. Its protein product is CAISVSNEQFF.

A word on this clonotype: One junction end disagrees with the germline gene, perhaps due to a read error. The chain employs TRBV5-1 and TRBJ2-1; D is ambiguous. CDR1 is SGHRS and CDR2 is YFSETQ in the germline V gene. This CDR3 is built from 16 residues. In DNA form, the CDR3 reads TGCGCCAGTAGCTTGGATTTCACGGCCTCCTACAATGAGCACTTCTTC. It yields the protein CASSLDFTASYNEHFF. Together with reference TRBV5-1 and TRBJ2-1, the CDR3 gives the full variable domain: KAGVTQTPRYLIKTRGQQVTLSCSPISGHRSVSWYQQTPGQGLQFLFEYFSETQRNKGNFPGRFSGRQFSNSRSEMNVSTLELGDSALYLCASSLDFTASYNEHFFGPGTRLTVL.

This clonotype was seen more than once but under ten times. J is TRBJ2-2 and V is TRBV7-2; D gene ambiguous. The CDR3 sequence is 13 residues long. V was pared by 5 bases and J by 5 bases, with 9 bases between. From germline, CDR1 is SGHTA and CDR2 FQGNSA. CDR3 sequence: CASSIRFTGELFF. The CDR3 DNA reads as TGTGCCAGCAGCATCAGGTTTACCGGGGAGCTGTTTTTT.

The chain is built from TRBV4-3 and TRBJ2-1; D gene uncertain. V lost 3 bases and J lost 14, with 20 bases in between. The CDR3 consists of 14 residues. Germline V gene data show CDR1 as LGHNA and CDR2 as YSLEER. The CDR3 is CASSHTESVNEEFF. The CDR3 DNA reads as TGCGCCAGCAGCCACACAGAGTCGGTCAATGAAGAGTTCTTC.

Points on this clonotype: At one boundary the junction diverges from the germline segment, which might be a read error. The J gene is TRBJ1-4, the V gene TRBV4-3; a possible D gene is TRBD1 (5 bases). The CDR3 sequence is 17 residues long. Looked up from germline, CDR1 is LGHNA and CDR2 is YSLEER. The CDR3 loop is CTSSQGGRGDTPEKLFF. CDR3 sequence (DNA): TGCACCAGCAGTCAAGGAGGCCGGGGCGACACCCCCGAAAAACTGTTTTTT.

This clonotype was seen once. A junction end diverges from the germline sequence, so it may reflect a read error. This sequence joins TRBV11-2 and TRBJ2-7; D is unresolved. Germline lookup yields CDR1 SGHAT and CDR2 FQNNGV. The CDR3 totals 10 residues. The CDR3 here is CASPASERYF. The CDR3 region has the DNA TGTGCCAGTCCAGCCAGTGAGCGGTACTTC.

The chain recombines TRBV20-1 with TRBJ2-1; unclear D gene. The V and J ends lost 5 bases and 0 bases respectively, with 14 bases between them. Germline V gives CDR1 DFQATT, CDR2 SNEGSKA (reference sequence). The CDR3 length is 15 residues. Here the CDR3 reads CSAGPIGSSYNEQFF. The CDR3 DNA is TGCAGTGCTGGCCCCATCGGAAGCTCCTACAATGAGCAGTTCTTC.

As for this clonotype: At one end, the junction sequence differs from germline, possibly due to a read error. The chain links TRBV4-1 to TRBJ2-5; no reliable D call. The CDR3 covers 13 residues. Germline-derived CDR1 and CDR2 are MGHRA and YSYEKL. CDR3 DNA sequence: TGCGCCAACAGCCAGGCGCCTTTAGAGACCCAGTACTTC. It translates to CANSQAPLETQYF.

This clonotype showed up just a few times. This chain uses TRBV18 with TRBJ2-7; the D call may be TRBD1 or TRBD2 (6 bases each). CDR1 and CDR2 from the germline V gene are KGHSH and LQKENI. Trimming pared 0 bases from V and 3 bases from J, leaving 12 bases between. The CDR3 runs to 15 residues. The CDR3 sequence is CASSPPGGKYYEQYF. In DNA form, the CDR3 reads TGTGCCAGCTCACCACCGGGGGGCAAATACTACGAGCAGTACTTC.

The chain couples TRBV19 to TRBJ2-2; the D call may be TRBD1 or TRBD2 (5 bases each). V lost 3 bases to trimming and J lost 3 bases, with 11 bases between them. CDR1 and CDR2 from the germline V gene are LNHDA and SQIVND (reference sequence). CDR3 length: 15 amino acids. The CDR3 DNA follows: TGTGCCAGTAGTATTTTAGGGACCCACACCGGGGAGCTGTTTTTT. It yields the protein CASSILGTHTGELFF.

This clonotype came up many times. V gene TRBV5-1 combines with J gene TRBJ2-7; D is perhaps TRBD1 (6 bases). Trimming cost V 4 bases and J 2 bases, with 13 bases left between them. The germline CDR1 and CDR2 sequences are SGHRS and YFSETQ. This CDR3 spans 14 amino acids. The CDR3 loop is CASSPDRYTYEQYF. As DNA, the CDR3 is TGCGCCAGCAGCCCCGACAGGTATACCTACGAGCAGTACTTC.

As to this clonotype: The junction shows a germline mismatch at one end, possibly a read error. The chain carries TRBV7-9 and TRBJ2-1; possibly TRBD2 for D (6 bases). CDR3 size: 16 residues. Looked up from germline, CDR1 is SEHNR and CDR2 is FQNEAQ (reference sequence). The CDR3 here is CASSSGSGGSPYEQFF. CDR3 DNA: TGTGCCAGCAGCTCAGGTTCAGGAGGGAGCCCTTATGAACAGTTCTTC.

To note about this clonotype: In this CDR3 the conserved last residue, phenylalanine or tryptophan, is missing, so a read error is likely. The V and J genes are TRBV4-1 and TRBJ1-2, with a tentative D call TRBD1 (5 bases). Germline CDR1 is MGHRA and CDR2 is YSYEKL. The CDR3 has 16 residues. The CDR3 region has the DNA TGCGCCAGCAGCCATCCTACAGGTGGTCGAGGCTATGGATACACCCTC. Its translation: CASSHPTGGRGYGYTL.

Comment on this clonotype: Relative to the germline gene, one junction end is altered; a read error may explain this. The chain couples TRBV11-2 to TRBJ2-7; D is perhaps TRBD1 (6 bases). CDR1 and CDR2 (germline): SGHAT, FQNNGV. The CDR3 loop spans 15 amino acids. The CDR3 reads CANSLDRTGHYEQYF. The CDR3 nucleotides read TGTGCCAACAGCTTAGACAGGACGGGGCACTACGAGCAGTACTTC.

This clonotype was observed at least ten times. The gene calls are TRBV6-6 and TRBJ2-2; 9 bases fit TRBD2. CDR3 length: 16 residues. Germline assignment: CDR1 MNHNY and CDR2 SVGAGI (reference sequence). Trimming took 5 bases from V and 6 from J; bases not matched to a gene: 10. CDR3 loop: CASSPNEREVSGELFF. In DNA, the CDR3 is TGTGCCAGCAGTCCCAATGAGCGGGAGGTTTCCGGGGAGCTGTTTTTT.

The table lists this clonotype with many counts. The chain recombines TRBV29-1 with TRBJ2-4; D remains unclear. The CDR3 has 15 residues. V lost 5 bases and J lost 6, with 20 bases in between. Germline V gene data show CDR1 as SQVTM and CDR2 as ANQGSEA. This chain's CDR3 is CSVTSQTGLRNIQYF. In DNA, the CDR3 is TGCAGCGTTACATCGCAGACCGGGCTAAGAAACATTCAGTACTTC.

This clonotype has a single count. The junction shows a germline mismatch at one end, possibly a read error. This rearrangement joins TRBV6-1 to TRBJ1-1; D possibly corresponds to TRBD1 (5 bases). Germline V gene lookup returns CDR1 MNHNS and CDR2 SASEGT. The CDR3 loop spans 14 amino acids. The CDR3 region has the DNA TGTGCCAGCGGCGTCCTAGGGGTGAATACTGAAGCTTTCTTT. It encodes CASGVLGVNTEAFF.

In regard to this clonotype: One junction end does not reproduce the germline sequence, and a read error may be involved. The chain has TRBV4-1 and TRBJ2-5; the D is unclear. Germline V lookup: CDR1 MGHRA, CDR2 YSYEKL. CDR3 length equals 14 residues. CDR3 bases: TGTGCCAGCAGCCAAGAAGAGATGACCGTGACCCAGTACTTC. Its protein product is CASSQEEMTVTQYF.

The V and J genes are TRBV5-8 and TRBJ2-6; D is uncertain. V lost 6 bases to trimming and J lost 9 bases, with 22 bases between them. CDR1 is SGHTS and CDR2 is YDEGEE in the germline V gene. The CDR3 has 16 amino acids. CDR3 loop: CASTMMGFSWVNVLTF. The CDR3, as DNA: TGTGCCAGCACCATGATGGGCTTCTCTTGGGTCAACGTCCTGACTTTC.

This clonotype is medium-sized within its sample. The chain joins TRBV19 to TRBJ1-5; no definite D call. The V and J ends lost 5 bases and 6 bases respectively, with 14 bases between them. Germline CDR1 is LNHDA and CDR2 is SQIVND (reference sequence). The CDR3 loop spans 14 amino acids. In DNA form, the CDR3 reads TGTGCCAGTAGTGATCTGGGATTAGGTCAGCCCCAGCATTTT. Its translation is CASSDLGLGQPQHF.

As for this clonotype: A much larger clone differs by one base, so this may be a read error. CDR3 sequence (DNA): TGTGCCAGCAAAGCTAAAGAGGCTAGCTACGAGCAGTACTTC. It codes for CASKAKEASYEQYF. This chain connects TRBV7-8 to TRBJ2-7; D remains ambiguous. The CDR3 runs to 14 residues. Germline V CDR1 and CDR2: SGHVS, FQNEAQ. Between the trimmed V and J ends, which lost 7 bases and 3 bases, there was a span of 16 bases.

Concerning this clonotype itself: The junction and the germline gene differ at one end; a read error may be behind it. V gene TRBV5-1 combines with J gene TRBJ2-1; a possible D gene is TRBD1 (6 bases). Germline V CDR1 and CDR2: SGHRS, YFSETQ. The CDR3 length is 18 residues. The CDR3 DNA sequence: TGCGCCAGCAGCAGAACACCTGGAGACAGGAGCTCCTACAAGGAGCAGTTCTTC. This gives the protein CASSRTPGDRSSYKEQFF.

For this clonotype: An end of the junction does not agree with germline; a read error may underlie this. The V call is TRBV11-3, the J call TRBJ2-3; 8 bases are a match to TRBD2. This CDR3 contains 19 residues. Per the germline V gene, CDR1 is SGHNT and CDR2 is YENEEA. The CDR3 spells CASSLGFGAGAEGTDTQYF. Here the CDR3 DNA reads TGTGCCAGCAGCTTGGGTTTTGGAGCGGGAGCAGAAGGCACGGATACGCAGTATTTT.

With respect to this clonotype: The germline gene is not matched at one end of the junction; a read error may be the cause. The V gene is TRBV4-3, the J gene TRBJ2-3; 8 nucleotides line up with TRBD2. Germline V CDR1 and CDR2: LGHNA, YSLEER. The CDR3 length is 17 residues. The CDR3 DNA is TGCGCCAGCAGCCCTCTCTTAGCGGGATGGGGTACAGACACGCAGTATTTT. This sequence encodes CASSPLLAGWGTDTQYF.

CDR3 nucleotide sequence: TGTGCCAGCAGGTTGACAGGCCGAACCAACACCGGGGAGCTGTTTTTT. This gives the protein CASRLTGRTNTGELFF. This rearrangement joins TRBV5-4 to TRBJ2-2; maybe TRBD1 (6 bases). CDR3 length: 16 residues. Per germline, CDR1 SGHNT and CDR2 YYREEE (reference sequence). V shed 5 bases and J shed 2 bases, with 16 bases lying between them.

A remark on this clonotype: Compared with germline, one end of the junction differs, possibly owing to a read error. CDR3 DNA: TGTGTCAGCAGTTCCCTACAGGAAGAGACCCAGTACTTC. Protein: CVSSSLQEETQYF. The genes are TRBV28 and TRBJ2-5, with D possibly being TRBD1 (5 bases). Germline CDR1 and CDR2: MDHEN and SYDVKM. The CDR3 length is 13 residues.

This clonotype is deemed medium-sized. The rearrangement joins TRBV6-2 or TRBV6-3 to TRBJ2-3; D might be TRBD2 (6 bases). CDR1 and CDR2 (germline): MNHEY, SVGEGT. The CDR3 is 15 amino acids. The V end lost 5 bases, the J end lost 1 base, and 13 bases lay between the germline ends. CDR3 sequence: CASSETSLRTDTQYF. In DNA form, the CDR3 reads TGTGCCAGCAGTGAGACTAGTCTACGCACAGATACGCAGTATTTT.

The J gene is TRBJ2-7, the V gene TRBV29-1; tentative D call: TRBD2 (6 bases). The CDR3 runs to 12 residues. The germline V gene encodes CDR1 SQVTM and CDR2 ANQGSEA. Trimming removed 8 bases from V and 3 bases from J, with 14 bases in between. The CDR3 protein is CSFCSGDYEQYF. The CDR3 nucleotides are TGCAGCTTTTGCTCGGGGGACTACGAGCAGTACTTC.

This clonotype has a handful of counts. The junction differs from germline at one of its ends, possibly a read error. The chain has TRBV11-2 and TRBJ2-1; TRBD1 matches 9 bases. The CDR3 spans 15 residues. Germline V gives CDR1 SGHAT, CDR2 FQNNGV. CDR3 DNA sequence: TGTGCTAGCAGCTTTGGACAGGGGAGGCACAGTGAGCAGTTCTTC. Translated, it gives CASSFGQGRHSEQFF. Looking up the rest from reference TRBV11-2 and TRBJ2-1 gives the full variable domain: EAGVAQSPRYKIIEKRQSVAFWCNPISGHATLYWYQQILGQGPKLLIQFQNNGVVDDSQLPKDRFSAERLKGVDSTLKIQPAKLEDSAVYLCASSFGQGRHSEQFFGPGTRLTVL.

This chain links TRBV11-2 with TRBJ2-7; D possibly corresponds to TRBD2 (5 bases). V lost 5 bases and J lost 6, with 11 bases in between. This CDR3 comprises 12 residues. Germline CDR1 and CDR2: SGHAT and FQNNGV. CDR3 nucleotide sequence: TGTGCCAGCAGCACAACTAGAAGCGAGCAGTACTTC. Translation gives CASSTTRSEQYF. The entire variable domain, with the rest obtained from reference TRBV11-2 and TRBJ2-7, is as follows: EAGVAQSPRYKIIEKRQSVAFWCNPISGHATLYWYQQILGQGPKLLIQFQNNGVVDDSQLPKDRFSAERLKGVDSTLKIQPAKLEDSAVYLCASSTTRSEQYFGPGTRLTVT.